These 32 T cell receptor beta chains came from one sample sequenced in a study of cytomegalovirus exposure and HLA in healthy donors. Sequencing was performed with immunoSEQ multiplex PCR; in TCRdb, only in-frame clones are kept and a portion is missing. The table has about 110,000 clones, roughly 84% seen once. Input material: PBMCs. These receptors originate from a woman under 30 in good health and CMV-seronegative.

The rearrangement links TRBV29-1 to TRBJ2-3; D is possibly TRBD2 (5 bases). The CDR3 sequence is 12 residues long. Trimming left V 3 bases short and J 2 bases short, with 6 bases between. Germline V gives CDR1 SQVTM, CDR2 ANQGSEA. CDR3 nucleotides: TGCAGCGTTGACGGGGACACAGATACGCAGTATTTT. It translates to CSVDGDTDTQYF.

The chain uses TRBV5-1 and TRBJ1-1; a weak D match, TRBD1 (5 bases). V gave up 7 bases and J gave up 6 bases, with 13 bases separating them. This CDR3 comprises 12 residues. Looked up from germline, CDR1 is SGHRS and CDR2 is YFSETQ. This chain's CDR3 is CASSPGPAEAFF. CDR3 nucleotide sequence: TGCGCCAGCTCCCCAGGGCCCGCTGAAGCTTTCTTT. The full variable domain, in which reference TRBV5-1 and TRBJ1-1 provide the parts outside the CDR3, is KAGVTQTPRYLIKTRGQQVTLSCSPISGHRSVSWYQQTPGQGLQFLFEYFSETQRNKGNFPGRFSGRQFSNSRSEMNVSTLELGDSALYLCASSPGPAEAFFGQGTRLTVV.

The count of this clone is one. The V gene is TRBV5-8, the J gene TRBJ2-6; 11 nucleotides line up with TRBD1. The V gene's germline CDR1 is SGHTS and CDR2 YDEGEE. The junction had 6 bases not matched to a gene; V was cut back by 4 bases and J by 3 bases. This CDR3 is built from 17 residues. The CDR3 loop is CASSLGQGAYGANVLTF. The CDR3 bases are TGTGCCAGCAGCCTAGGACAGGGGGCGTATGGGGCCAACGTCCTGACTTTC.

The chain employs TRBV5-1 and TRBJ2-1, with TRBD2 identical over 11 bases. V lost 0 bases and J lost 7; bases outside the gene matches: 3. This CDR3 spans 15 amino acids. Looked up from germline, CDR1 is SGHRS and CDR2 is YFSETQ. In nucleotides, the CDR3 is TGCGCCAGCAGCTTGGCACTAGCGGGGGAAAATGAGCAGTTCTTC. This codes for CASSLALAGENEQFF.

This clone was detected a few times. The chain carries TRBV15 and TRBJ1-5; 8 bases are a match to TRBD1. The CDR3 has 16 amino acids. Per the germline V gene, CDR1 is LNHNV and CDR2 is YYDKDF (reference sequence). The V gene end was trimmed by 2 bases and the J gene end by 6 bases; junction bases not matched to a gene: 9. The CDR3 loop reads CATSRLTGDSSQPQHF. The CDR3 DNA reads TGTGCCACCAGCAGACTGACAGGGGACTCCTCTCAGCCCCAGCATTTT.

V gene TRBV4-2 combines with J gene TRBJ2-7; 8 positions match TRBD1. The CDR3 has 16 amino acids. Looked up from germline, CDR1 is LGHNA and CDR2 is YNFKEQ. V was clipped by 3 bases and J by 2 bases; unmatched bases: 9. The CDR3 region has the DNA TGTGCCAGCAGCCAGGAACAGACAGGGGTGGCCTACGAGCAGTACTTC. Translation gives CASSQEQTGVAYEQYF.

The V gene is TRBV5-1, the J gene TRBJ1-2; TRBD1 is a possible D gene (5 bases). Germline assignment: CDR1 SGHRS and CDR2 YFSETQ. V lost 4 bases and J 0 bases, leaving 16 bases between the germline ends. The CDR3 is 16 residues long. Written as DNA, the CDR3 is TGCGCCAGCAGCCCAAGTGGCGGGGCTTCTAACTATGGCTACACCTTC. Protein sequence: CASSPSGGASNYGYTF.

The chain's CDR3 is CASSALGGNNEQFF. DNA for the CDR3: TGTGCCAGCAGCGCCCTGGGGGGAAACAATGAGCAGTTCTTC. V usage is TRBV7-8 and J usage is TRBJ2-1, with a weak D call TRBD2 (6 bases). Trimming left V 5 bases short and J 5 bases short, with 13 bases between. The germline V gene has CDR1 SGHVS and CDR2 FQNEAQ. This CDR3 spans 14 amino acids.

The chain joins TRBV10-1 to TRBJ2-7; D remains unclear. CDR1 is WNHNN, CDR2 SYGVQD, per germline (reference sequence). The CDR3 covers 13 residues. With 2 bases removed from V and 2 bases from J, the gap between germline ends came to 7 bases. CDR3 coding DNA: TGCGCCAGCAGTGAGGGGCACGCCTACGAGCAGTACTTC. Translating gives CASSEGHAYEQYF.

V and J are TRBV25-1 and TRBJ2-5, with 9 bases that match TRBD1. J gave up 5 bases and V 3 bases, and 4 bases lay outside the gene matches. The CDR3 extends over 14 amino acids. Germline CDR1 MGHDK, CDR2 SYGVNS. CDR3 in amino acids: CASSDQTGGETQYF. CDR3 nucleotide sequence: TGTGCCAGCAGTGACCAGACAGGGGGGGAGACCCAGTACTTC.

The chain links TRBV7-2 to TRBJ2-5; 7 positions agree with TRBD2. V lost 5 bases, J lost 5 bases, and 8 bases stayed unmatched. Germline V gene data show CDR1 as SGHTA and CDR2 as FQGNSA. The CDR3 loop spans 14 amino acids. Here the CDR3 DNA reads TGTGCCAGCAGCAAAGGCCCCGGGGGGGAGACCCAGTACTTC. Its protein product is CASSKGPGGETQYF.

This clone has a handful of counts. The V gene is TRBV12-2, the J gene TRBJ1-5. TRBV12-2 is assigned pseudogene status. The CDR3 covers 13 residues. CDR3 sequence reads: CASRILIGQPQHF. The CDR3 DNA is TGTGCAAGTCGCATACTAATCGGACAGCCCCAGCATTTT.

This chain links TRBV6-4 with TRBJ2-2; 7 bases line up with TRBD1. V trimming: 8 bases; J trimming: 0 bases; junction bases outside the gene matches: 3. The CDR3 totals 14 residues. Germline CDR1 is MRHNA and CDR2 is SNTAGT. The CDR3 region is CASRQGTNTGELFF. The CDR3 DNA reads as TGTGCCAGCCGACAGGGAACGAACACCGGGGAGCTGTTTTTT.

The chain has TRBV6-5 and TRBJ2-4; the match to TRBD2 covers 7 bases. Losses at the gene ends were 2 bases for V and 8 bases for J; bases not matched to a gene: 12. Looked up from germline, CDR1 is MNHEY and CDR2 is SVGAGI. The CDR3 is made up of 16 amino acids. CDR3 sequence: CASSYKRTSGRDIQYF. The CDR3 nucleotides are TGTGCCAGCAGTTACAAGAGGACGTCGGGGAGGGACATTCAGTACTTC.

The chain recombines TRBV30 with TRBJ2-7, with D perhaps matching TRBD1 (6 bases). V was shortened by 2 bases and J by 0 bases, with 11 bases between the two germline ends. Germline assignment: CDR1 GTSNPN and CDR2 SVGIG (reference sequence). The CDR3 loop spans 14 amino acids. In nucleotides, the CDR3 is TGTGCCTGGAGTCCCCGAGGGGGCTCCTACGAGCAGTACTTC. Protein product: CAWSPRGGSYEQYF.

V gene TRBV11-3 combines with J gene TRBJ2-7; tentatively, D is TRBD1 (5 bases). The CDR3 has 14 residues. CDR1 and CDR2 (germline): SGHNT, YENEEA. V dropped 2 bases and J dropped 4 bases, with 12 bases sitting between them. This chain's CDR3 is CASSLRGAGYEQYF. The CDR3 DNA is TGTGCCAGCAGCTTAAGGGGCGCCGGATACGAGCAGTACTTC.

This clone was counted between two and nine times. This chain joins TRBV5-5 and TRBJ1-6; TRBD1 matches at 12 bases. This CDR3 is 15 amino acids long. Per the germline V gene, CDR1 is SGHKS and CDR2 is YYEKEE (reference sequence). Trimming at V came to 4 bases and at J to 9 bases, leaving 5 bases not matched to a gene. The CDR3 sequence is CASSLGGQGASPLHF. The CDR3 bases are TGTGCCAGCAGCCTTGGGGGACAGGGGGCTTCACCCCTCCACTTT.

DNA for the CDR3: TGTGCCAGCAGCCCCCGGGGTATGATTGCGAACACCGGGGAGCTGTTTTTT. Translation: CASSPRGMIANTGELFF. This sequence joins TRBV7-9 and TRBJ2-2; weak D call: TRBD2 (5 bases). The CDR3 has 17 residues. V lost 5 bases, J lost 0 bases, and 16 bases lay in between. Germline loops: CDR1 SEHNR, CDR2 FQNEAQ (reference sequence).

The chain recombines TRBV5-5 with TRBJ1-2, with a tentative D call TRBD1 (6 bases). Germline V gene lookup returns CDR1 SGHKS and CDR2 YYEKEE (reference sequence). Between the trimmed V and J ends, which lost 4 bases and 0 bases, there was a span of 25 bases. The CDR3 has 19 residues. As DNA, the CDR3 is TGTGCCAGCAGCCAGCTCGACAGGAACTATCCCGGGGCTAACTATGGCTACACCTTC. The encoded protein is CASSQLDRNYPGANYGYTF.

This CDR3 reads CASTLLQGTEAFF. CDR3 in DNA: TGCGCCAGCACCCTGCTTCAGGGCACTGAAGCTTTCTTT. The chain employs TRBV5-1 and TRBJ1-1, with D maybe TRBD1 (5 bases). The germline CDR1 and CDR2 sequences are SGHRS and YFSETQ. Trimming took off 6 bases at V and 4 bases at J, with 13 bases between the two ends. The CDR3 runs 13 residues.

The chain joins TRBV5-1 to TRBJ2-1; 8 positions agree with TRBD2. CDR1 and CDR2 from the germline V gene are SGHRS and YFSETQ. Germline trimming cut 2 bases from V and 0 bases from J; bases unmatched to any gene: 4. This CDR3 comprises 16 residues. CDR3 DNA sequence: TGCGCCAGCAGCTTTGTTACTAGCGGCTCCTACAATGAGCAGTTCTTC. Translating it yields CASSFVTSGSYNEQFF.

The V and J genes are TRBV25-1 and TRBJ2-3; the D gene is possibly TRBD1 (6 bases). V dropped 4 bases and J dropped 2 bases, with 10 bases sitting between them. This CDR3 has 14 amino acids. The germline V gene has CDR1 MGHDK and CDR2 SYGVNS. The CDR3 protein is CASSGGQTTDTQYF. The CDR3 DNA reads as TGTGCCAGCAGTGGGGGACAAACCACAGATACGCAGTATTTT.

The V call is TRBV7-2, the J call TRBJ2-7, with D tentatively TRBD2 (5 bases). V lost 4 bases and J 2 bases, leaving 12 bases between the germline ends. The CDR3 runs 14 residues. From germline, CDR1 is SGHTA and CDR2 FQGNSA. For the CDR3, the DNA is TGTGCCAGCAGCTCGGACTCAAGGGCCTACGAGCAGTACTTC. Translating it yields CASSSDSRAYEQYF.

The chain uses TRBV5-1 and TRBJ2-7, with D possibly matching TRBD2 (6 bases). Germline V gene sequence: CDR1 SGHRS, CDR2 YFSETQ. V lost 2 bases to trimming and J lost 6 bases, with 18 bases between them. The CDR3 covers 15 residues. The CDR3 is CASSFDRELGGEQYF. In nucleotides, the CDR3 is TGCGCCAGCAGCTTCGACCGGGAGCTTGGCGGCGAGCAGTACTTC.

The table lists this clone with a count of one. In nucleotides, the CDR3 is TGTGCCAGCTCACCCTGGGACACGAGCACAGATACGCAGTATTTT. It yields the protein CASSPWDTSTDTQYF. This sequence joins TRBV18 and TRBJ2-3; D is possibly TRBD1 (6 bases). Germline V gives CDR1 KGHSH, CDR2 LQKENI. V lost 3 bases and J lost 0, with 10 bases in between. This CDR3 is built from 15 residues.

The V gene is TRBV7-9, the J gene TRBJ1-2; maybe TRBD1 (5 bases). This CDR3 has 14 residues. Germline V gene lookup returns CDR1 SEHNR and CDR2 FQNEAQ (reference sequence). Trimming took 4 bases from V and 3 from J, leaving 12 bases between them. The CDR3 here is CASSWRGVDYGYTF. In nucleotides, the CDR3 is TGTGCCAGCAGCTGGCGGGGGGTTGACTATGGCTACACCTTC.

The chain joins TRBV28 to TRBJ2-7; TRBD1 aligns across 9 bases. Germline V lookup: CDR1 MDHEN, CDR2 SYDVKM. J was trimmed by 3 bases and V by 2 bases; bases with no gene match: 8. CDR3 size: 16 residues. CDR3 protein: CASSLHPGTGIYEQYF. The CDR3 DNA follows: TGTGCCAGCAGTTTACACCCCGGGACAGGGATCTACGAGCAGTACTTC.

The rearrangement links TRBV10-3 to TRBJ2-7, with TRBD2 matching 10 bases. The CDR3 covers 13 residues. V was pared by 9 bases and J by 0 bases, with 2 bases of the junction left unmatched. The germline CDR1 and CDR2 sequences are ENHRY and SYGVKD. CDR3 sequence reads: CAIRTSGSYEQYF. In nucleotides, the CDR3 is TGTGCCATACGGACTAGCGGCTCCTACGAGCAGTACTTC.

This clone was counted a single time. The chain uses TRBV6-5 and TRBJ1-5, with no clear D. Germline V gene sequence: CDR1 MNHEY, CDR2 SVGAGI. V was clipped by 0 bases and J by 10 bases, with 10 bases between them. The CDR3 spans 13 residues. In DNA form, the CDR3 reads TGTGCCAGCAGTTACTCGGGGAGAACACCCCAGCATTTT. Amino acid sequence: CASSYSGRTPQHF.

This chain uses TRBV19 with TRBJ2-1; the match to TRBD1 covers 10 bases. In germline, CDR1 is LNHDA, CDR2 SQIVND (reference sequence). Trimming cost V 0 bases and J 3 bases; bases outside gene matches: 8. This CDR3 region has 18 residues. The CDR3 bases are TGTGCCAGTAGTATAGATCTATATGGGACAGGGGACTACAATGAGCAGTTCTTC. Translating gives CASSIDLYGTGDYNEQFF. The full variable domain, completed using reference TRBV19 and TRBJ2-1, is DGGITQSPKYLFRKEGQNVTLSCEQNLNHDAMYWYRQDPGQGLRLIYYSQIVNDFQKGDIAEGYSVSREKKESFPLTVTSAQKNPTAFYLCASSIDLYGTGDYNEQFFGPGTRLTVL.

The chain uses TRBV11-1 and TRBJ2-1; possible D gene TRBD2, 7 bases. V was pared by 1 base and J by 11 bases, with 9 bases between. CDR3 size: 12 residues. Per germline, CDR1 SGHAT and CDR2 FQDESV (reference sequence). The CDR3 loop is CASSLEGGKQFF. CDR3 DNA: TGTGCCAGCAGCTTAGAGGGGGGGAAGCAGTTCTTC.

CDR3 sequence (DNA): TGTGCCAGTACCAGACAGGGGGCGGCTGAAAAACTGTTTTTT. It specifies CASTRQGAAEKLFF. The gene calls are TRBV19 and TRBJ1-4, with 10 bases aligning to TRBD1. Germline loops: CDR1 LNHDA, CDR2 SQIVND (reference sequence). Germline trimming cut 7 bases from V and 7 bases from J; bases unmatched to any gene: 6. The CDR3 loop spans 14 amino acids.